This passage covers 25 T cell receptor beta chains from one sample sequenced in a study of blood T cell repertoires in COVID-19 (dated by TCRdb to 2018 to 2021). Libraries were constructed by the immunoSEQ multiplex PCR assay. TCRdb took this table from immuneACCESS and kept in-frame rearrangements with V and J called. Such tables lack part of the clones; where checked against another copy, unresolved V genes explain under half of the gap, and the rest is unexplained. The sample includes about 320,000 clones, with about nine tenths observed a single time. The top ten constitute about 2.4% of the sample. The source material was PBMCs or T cells enriched from blood (not recorded which). The source of these receptors is a man aged 55-75 years who had recovered from COVID-19.

The chain recombines TRBV27 with TRBJ1-1; no clear D. The CDR3 has 13 residues. V shed 5 bases and J shed 5 bases, with 12 bases lying between them. From germline, CDR1 is MNHEY and CDR2 SMNVEV (reference sequence). CDR3 sequence: CASSGRGGTEAFF. The DNA for the CDR3 is TGTGCCAGCAGTGGTCGGGGTGGGACTGAAGCTTTCTTT.

This clone was seen a single time. Other DNA sequences in the sample encode the same CDR3. The CDR3 coding sequence is TGTGCCAGCTCATTGGGACAGGGGAATCAGCCCCAGCATTTT. Its protein is CASSLGQGNQPQHF. The chain recombines TRBV18 with TRBJ1-5; 10 bases are shared with TRBD1. After removal of 5 bases from V and 4 bases from J, the junction contained 2 bases not matched to a gene. The length of the CDR3 is 14 residues. Germline values: CDR1 KGHSH, CDR2 LQKENI. Supplemented by reference TRBV18 and TRBJ1-5, the full variable domain reads NAGVMQNPRHLVRRRGQEARLRCSPMKGHSHVYWYRQLPEEGLKFMVYLQKENIIDESGMPKERFSAEFPKEGPSILRIQQVVRGDSAAYFCASSLGQGNQPQHFGDGTRLSIL.

This clone has only a few counts. The J gene is TRBJ1-2, the V gene TRBV5-8, with 9 positions matching TRBD1. This CDR3 comprises 14 residues. V lost 2 bases, J lost 6 bases, and 5 bases stayed unmatched. Germline V gene sequence: CDR1 SGHTS, CDR2 YDEGEE. The CDR3 bases are TGTGCCAGCAGCTTAAGGACAGGGGTGGATGGCTACACCTTC. Translated: CASSLRTGVDGYTF.

The genes are TRBV2 and TRBJ2-7; 11 positions match TRBD1. The CDR3 has 13 residues. V was pared by 7 bases and J by 2 bases, with 1 base of the junction left unmatched. CDR1 and CDR2 from the germline V gene are SNHLY and FYNNEI. CDR3 residues: CASTGQGAYEQYF. DNA of the CDR3: TGTGCCAGCACGGGACAGGGGGCCTACGAGCAGTACTTC.

V and J are TRBV9 and TRBJ2-1, with TRBD2 matching over 9 bases. Losses at the gene ends were 4 bases for V and 2 bases for J; bases not matched to a gene: 16. Germline V lookup: CDR1 SGDLS, CDR2 YYNGEE. The CDR3 sequence is 19 residues long. This chain's CDR3 is CASSLTGGVAGAAYNEQFF. Here the CDR3 DNA reads TGTGCCAGCAGCCTCACCGGGGGAGTAGCGGGAGCCGCCTACAATGAGCAGTTCTTC.

V and J are TRBV28 and TRBJ1-1, with a weak D call TRBD1 (5 bases). This CDR3 contains 11 residues. The V end lost 10 bases, the J end lost 1 base, and 7 bases lay between the germline ends. Per germline, CDR1 MDHEN and CDR2 SYDVKM. Here the CDR3 reads CAITGNTEAFF. In DNA, the CDR3 is TGTGCCATCACAGGGAACACTGAAGCTTTCTTT.

This clone occurred a few times. The rearrangement links TRBV3-1 (or the pseudogene TRBV3-2) to TRBJ2-2; D remains unclear. The V and J ends lost 1 base and 6 bases respectively, with 15 bases between them. Germline V gene data show CDR1 as LGHDT and CDR2 as YNNKEL (reference sequence). The CDR3 extends over 16 amino acids. This CDR3 is CASSQVVVLAAGELFF. The CDR3 DNA reads TGTGCCAGCAGCCAAGTTGTCGTCTTGGCCGCCGGGGAGCTGTTTTTT.

The V call is TRBV11-2, the J call TRBJ1-1; 9 bases align to TRBD1. V shed 2 bases, J shed 6 bases, and the junction held 10 bases outside the gene matches. Germline values: CDR1 SGHAT, CDR2 FQNNGV. The CDR3 spans 16 residues. CDR3: CASSLLYRDRDPEAFF. The DNA for the CDR3 is TGTGCCAGCAGCTTACTGTACCGGGACAGGGATCCTGAAGCTTTCTTT.

The table lists this clone with a few counts. V is TRBV6-5 and J is TRBJ2-7; D possibly corresponds to TRBD2 (6 bases). Germline CDR1 MNHEY, CDR2 SVGAGI. The CDR3 length is 15 residues. Trimming pared 10 bases from V and 2 bases from J, leaving 21 bases between. In nucleotides, the CDR3 is TGTGCCACAGCCGGGACCCTAGCGCAAGCCTACGAGCAGTACTTC. Translated: CATAGTLAQAYEQYF.

V usage is TRBV11-3 and J usage is TRBJ2-7; 12 bases match TRBD1. V gave up 2 bases and J gave up 1 base; unmatched junction bases: 15. The germline V gene encodes CDR1 SGHNT and CDR2 YENEEA. The CDR3 sequence is 20 residues long. The CDR3 bases are TGTGCCAGCAGCTTATATGGGGGTCCCGGGACAGGGGGCTATTCCTACGAGCAGTACTTC. This sequence encodes CASSLYGGPGTGGYSYEQYF.

This chain links TRBV3-1 (or the pseudogene TRBV3-2) with TRBJ2-7; TRBD2 aligns across 9 bases. Trimming took 1 base from V and 3 from J; bases not matched to a gene: 4. In germline, CDR1 is LGHDT, CDR2 YNNKEL (reference sequence). This CDR3 is built from 15 residues. The CDR3 DNA reads TGTGCCAGCAGCCAAGCCGGGACTAGCAACTACGAGCAGTACTTC. Amino acids: CASSQAGTSNYEQYF.

The genes are TRBV4-3 and TRBJ1-2, with 9 bases fitting TRBD1. J gave up 6 bases and V 2 bases, and 4 bases lay outside the gene matches. CDR1 is LGHNA, CDR2 YSLEER, per germline. This CDR3 is 14 amino acids long. The CDR3 sequence is CASSQPGQGNGYTF. As DNA, the CDR3 is TGCGCCAGCAGCCAACCAGGACAGGGGAATGGCTACACCTTC.

V usage is TRBV2 and J usage is TRBJ1-6, with TRBD1 matching over 9 bases. The CDR3 has 15 residues. J gave up 9 bases and V 4 bases, and 7 bases lay outside the gene matches. CDR1 and CDR2 from the germline V gene are SNHLY and FYNNEI. The CDR3: CASSVRTGVGSPLHF. As DNA, the CDR3 is TGTGCCAGCAGTGTTAGGACAGGGGTTGGTTCACCCCTCCACTTT.

The chain carries TRBV2 and TRBJ1-2, with TRBD1 as a possible D gene (6 bases). The length of the CDR3 is 12 residues. Trimming cost V 5 bases and J 3 bases, with 7 bases left between them. Looked up from germline, CDR1 is SNHLY and CDR2 is FYNNEI. The DNA for the CDR3 is TGTGCCAGCAGTCAGGGGTACTATGGCTACACCTTC. Amino acids: CASSQGYYGYTF.

CDR3 residues: CAITGRTSGLYNEQFF. CDR3 nucleotide sequence: TGTGCCATCACTGGGAGGACTAGCGGCCTATACAATGAGCAGTTCTTC. The chain has TRBV10-3 and TRBJ2-1; TRBD2 matches 10 bases. V lost 7 bases to trimming and J lost 4 bases; unmatched junction nucleotides: 10. Germline V gene lookup returns CDR1 ENHRY and CDR2 SYGVKD. The CDR3 loop spans 16 amino acids.

As regards this clone: An end of the junction differs from the germline gene, which may be a read error. CDR3 nucleotide sequence: TGTGCCAGCAGCTTGGACGGGAGGAGCTTC. It encodes CASSLDGRSF. The chain uses TRBV5-8 and TRBJ1-2; D ambiguous. This CDR3 region has 10 residues. Germline V lookup: CDR1 SGHTS, CDR2 YDEGEE.

The chain is built from TRBV21-1 and TRBJ2-7; TRBD1, the table's D call, lacks a check against the DNA. TRBV21-1 is recorded as a pseudogene. CDR3 size: 16 residues. Written as DNA, the CDR3 is TGTGCCAGCAGCAAATTGTGTCGGCAGGGGGCGTCCGAGCAGTACTTC. This gives the protein CASSKLCRQGASEQYF.

CDR3 residues: CASSPRGLAGADTQYF. The CDR3 nucleotides read TGTGCCAGCTCACCGCGGGGACTAGCGGGAGCAGATACGCAGTATTTT. V and J are TRBV18 and TRBJ2-3; 14 bases line up with TRBD2. Per the germline V gene, CDR1 is KGHSH and CDR2 is LQKENI. V was pared by 3 bases and J by 4 bases, with 3 bases of the junction left unmatched. The CDR3 loop spans 16 amino acids.

The CDR3 nucleotides read TGTGCCAGCAGTAACAGGGTCGGCGGTGAAAAACTGTTTTTT. Its translation is CASSNRVGGEKLFF. The J gene is TRBJ1-4, the V gene TRBV6-5, with D tentatively TRBD1 (6 bases). The CDR3 contains 14 residues. V was clipped by 5 bases and J by 7 bases, with 14 bases between them. Germline assignment: CDR1 MNHEY and CDR2 SVGAGI.

The V and J genes are TRBV4-2 and TRBJ1-6, with D possibly being TRBD1 (6 bases). V lost 3 bases and J lost 9, with 15 bases in between. Germline values: CDR1 LGHNA, CDR2 YNFKEQ. The CDR3 spans 15 residues. CDR3 bases: TGTGCCAGCAGCCAGGGGGCGTCTAACTCTTCACCCCTCCACTTT. Amino acids: CASSQGASNSSPLHF.

The chain combines TRBV19 with TRBJ1-4; 7 bases are shared with TRBD1. The junction had 12 bases not matched to a gene; V was cut back by 0 bases and J by 2 bases. Germline CDR1 is LNHDA and CDR2 is SQIVND (reference sequence). This CDR3 spans 19 amino acids. CDR3: CASSIDPRQGLWTNEKLFF. CDR3 sequence (DNA): TGTGCCAGTAGTATAGATCCTCGACAGGGCTTGTGGACTAATGAAAAACTGTTTTTT. The full variable domain, completed using reference TRBV19 and TRBJ1-4, is DGGITQSPKYLFRKEGQNVTLSCEQNLNHDAMYWYRQDPGQGLRLIYYSQIVNDFQKGDIAEGYSVSREKKESFPLTVTSAQKNPTAFYLCASSIDPRQGLWTNEKLFFGSGTQLSVL.

This chain joins TRBV19 and TRBJ1-1; D possibly corresponds to TRBD1 (5 bases). V was trimmed by 4 bases and J by 6 bases, leaving 12 bases between them. The CDR3 length is 13 residues. Germline lookup yields CDR1 LNHDA and CDR2 SQIVND (reference sequence). CDR3 in amino acids: CASSNRGEAEAFF. DNA for the CDR3: TGTGCCAGTAGTAACCGGGGGGAGGCTGAAGCTTTCTTT.

The chain's CDR3 is CASSLAQPGAGNTIYF. DNA of the CDR3: TGTGCCAGCAGCTTAGCCCAGCCAGGGGCTGGAAACACCATATATTTT. This chain links TRBV7-9 with TRBJ1-3, with D perhaps TRBD1 (6 bases). The CDR3 totals 16 residues. Trimming took off 0 bases at V and 2 bases at J, with 11 bases between the two ends. Germline-derived CDR1 and CDR2 are SEHNR and FQNEAQ (reference sequence).

The V call is TRBV14, the J call TRBJ2-3; 7 positions agree with TRBD2. The CDR3 covers 15 residues. The J segment lost 2 bases and the V segment lost 2 bases, leaving 4 bases of the junction unmatched. The germline CDR1 and CDR2 sequences are SGHDN and FVKESK. CDR3 protein: CASSQKRGFTDTQYF. The CDR3 DNA is TGTGCCAGCAGCCAAAAGCGGGGCTTCACAGATACGCAGTATTTT.

The table lists this clone with a count of one. The rearrangement links TRBV12-3 or TRBV12-4 to TRBJ2-7, with D possibly being TRBD1 (6 bases). CDR3 size: 13 residues. V shed 7 bases and J shed 1 base, with 11 bases lying between them. The CDR3 loop reads CASTSDRSYEQYF. In DNA form, the CDR3 reads TGTGCCAGCACCAGCGACAGGTCCTACGAGCAGTACTTC.